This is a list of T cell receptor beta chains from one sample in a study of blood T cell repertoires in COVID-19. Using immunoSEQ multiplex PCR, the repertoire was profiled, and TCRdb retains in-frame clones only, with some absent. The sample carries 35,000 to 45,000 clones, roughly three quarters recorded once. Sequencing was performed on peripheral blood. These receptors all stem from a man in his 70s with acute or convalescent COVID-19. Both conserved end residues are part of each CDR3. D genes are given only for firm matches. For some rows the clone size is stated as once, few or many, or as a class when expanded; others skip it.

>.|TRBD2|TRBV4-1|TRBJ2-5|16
CASSHPLTGGAQTQYF
TGCGCCAGCAGCCACCCGCTAACGGGGGGGGCGCAGACCCAGTACTTC
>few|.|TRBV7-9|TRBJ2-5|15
CASSLATETQETQYF
TGTGCCAGCAGCTTAGCGACAGAGACTCAAGAGACCCAGTACTTC
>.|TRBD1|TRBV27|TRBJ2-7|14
CASSWDRGFYEQYF
TGTGCCAGCAGTTGGGACAGGGGATTCTACGAGCAGTACTTC
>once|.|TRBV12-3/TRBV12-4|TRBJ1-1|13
CASSLRWRAEAFF
TGTGCCAGCAGTTTAAGGTGGAGGGCTGAAGCTTTCTTT
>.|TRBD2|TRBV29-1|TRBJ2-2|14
CSVGLAANTGELFF
TGCAGCGTTGGTCTAGCGGCCAACACCGGGGAGCTGTTTTTT
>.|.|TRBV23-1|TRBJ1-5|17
CASSQRDRQNSNQPQHF
TGCGCCAGCAGTCAACGAGACAGACAAAATAGCAATCAGCCCCAGCATTTT
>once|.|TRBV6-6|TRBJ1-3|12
CASSYGGNTIYF
TGTGCCAGCAGTTACGGCGGAAACACCATATATTTT
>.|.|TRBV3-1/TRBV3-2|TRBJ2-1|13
CASSPRGENEQFF
TGTGCCAGCAGCCCCCGTGGAGAAAATGAGCAGTTCTTC
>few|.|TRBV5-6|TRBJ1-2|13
CASSVNPGEGYTF
TGTGCCAGCAGCGTAAACCCGGGGGAGGGCTACACCTTC
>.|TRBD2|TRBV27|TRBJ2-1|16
CATSLPGTSGLQGQFF
TGTGCCACTTCACTCCCCGGGACTAGCGGTCTACAAGGGCAGTTCTTC
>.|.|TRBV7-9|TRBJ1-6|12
CASSAQDSPLHF
TGTGCCAGCAGCGCCCAGGATTCACCCCTCCACTTT
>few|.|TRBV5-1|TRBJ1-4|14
CASSLGAGREKLFF
TGCGCCAGCAGCTTGGGCGCGGGACGTGAAAAACTGTTTTTT
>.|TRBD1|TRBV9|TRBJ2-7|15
CASSVVGTGFVEQYF
TGTGCCAGCAGCGTAGTTGGGACAGGGTTTGTCGAGCAGTACTTC
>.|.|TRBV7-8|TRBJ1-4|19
CASSLVGRGQHTTNEKLFF
TGTGCCAGCAGCTTAGTTGGTCGCGGACAGCACACAACTAATGAAAAACTGTTTTTT
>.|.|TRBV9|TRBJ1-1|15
CASSALGDSGRKAFF
TGTGCCAGCAGCGCCCTAGGGGACTCTGGTCGTAAAGCTTTCTTT
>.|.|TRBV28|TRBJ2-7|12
CASSWAANEQYF
TGTGCCAGCAGTTGGGCAGCAAACGAGCAGTACTTC
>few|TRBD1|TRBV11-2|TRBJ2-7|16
CASSTHRDRGSYEQYF
TGTGCCAGCAGCACGCACCGGGACAGGGGAAGCTACGAGCAGTACTTC
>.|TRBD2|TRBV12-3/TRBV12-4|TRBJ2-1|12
CASSLGLALQFF
TGTGCCAGCAGCCTAGGACTAGCTTTGCAGTTCTTC
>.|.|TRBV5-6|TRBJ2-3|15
CASSLGKASTDTQYF
TGTGCCAGCAGCTTGGGGAAGGCTAGTACAGATACGCAGTATTTT
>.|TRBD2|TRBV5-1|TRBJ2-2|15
CASSPGLTNTGELFF
TGCGCCAGCAGCCCGGGACTAACAAACACCGGGGAGCTGTTTTTT
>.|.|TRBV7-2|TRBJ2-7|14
CASSSWDILSEQYF
TGTGCCAGCAGCTCGTGGGACATCCTAAGCGAGCAGTACTTC
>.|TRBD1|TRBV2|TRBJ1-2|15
CASSEALKGANGYTF
TGTGCCAGCAGTGAAGCGCTAAAGGGGGCAAATGGCTACACCTTC
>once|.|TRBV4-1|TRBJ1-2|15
CASSQPGGQIHGYTF
TGCGCCAGCAGCCAACCTGGCGGACAGATCCATGGCTACACCTTC
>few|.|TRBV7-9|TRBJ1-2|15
CASSLGWAFNYGYTF
TGTGCCAGCAGCTTAGGTTGGGCTTTTAACTATGGCTACACCTTC
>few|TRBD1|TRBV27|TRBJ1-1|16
CASSLPGQGLRSEAFF
TGTGCCAGCAGTTTACCGGGACAGGGGCTACGCAGTGAAGCTTTCTTT
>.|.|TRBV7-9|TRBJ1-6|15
CASSLGSSYNSPLHF
TGTGCCAGCAGCTTAGGCAGCTCCTATAATTCACCCCTCCACTTT
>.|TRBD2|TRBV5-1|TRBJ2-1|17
CASSGTSGRFSYNEQFF
TGCGCCAGCAGCGGGACTAGCGGGAGGTTCTCCTACAATGAGCAGTTCTTC
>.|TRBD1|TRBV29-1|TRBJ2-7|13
CSAAGTVSYEQYF
TGCAGCGCGGCCGGGACAGTGAGCTACGAGCAGTACTTC
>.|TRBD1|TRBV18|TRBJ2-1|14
CASSPRAGGDEQFF
TGTGCCAGCTCACCAAGGGCAGGGGGTGATGAGCAGTTCTTC
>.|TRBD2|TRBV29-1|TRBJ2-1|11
CSVEPGLAQFF
TGCAGCGTTGAACCGGGACTAGCGCAGTTCTTC
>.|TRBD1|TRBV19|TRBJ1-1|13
CASSLDRGTEAFF
TGTGCCAGTAGTCTAGACAGGGGTACTGAAGCTTTCTTT
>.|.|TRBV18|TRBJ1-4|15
CASSWSAGVNEKLFF
TGTGCCAGCTCCTGGAGTGCAGGGGTTAATGAAAAACTGTTTTTT
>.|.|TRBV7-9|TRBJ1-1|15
CASSLSSRGNTEAFF
TGTGCCAGCAGCTTGTCGAGTAGGGGGAACACTGAAGCTTTCTTT
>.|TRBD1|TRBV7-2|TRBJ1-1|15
CASSIRDREGTEAFF
TGTGCCAGCAGCATAAGGGACAGGGAGGGCACTGAAGCTTTCTTT
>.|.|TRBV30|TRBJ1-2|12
CAWISPDYGYTF
TGTGCCTGGATAAGCCCTGACTATGGCTACACCTTC
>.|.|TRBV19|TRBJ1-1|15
CASSIGATGNTEAFF
TGTGCCAGTAGTATAGGGGCGACAGGGAACACTGAAGCTTTCTTT
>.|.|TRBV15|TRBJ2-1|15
CATSPPGASGNEQFF
TGTGCCACCAGCCCCCCGGGGGCTAGCGGCAATGAGCAGTTCTTC